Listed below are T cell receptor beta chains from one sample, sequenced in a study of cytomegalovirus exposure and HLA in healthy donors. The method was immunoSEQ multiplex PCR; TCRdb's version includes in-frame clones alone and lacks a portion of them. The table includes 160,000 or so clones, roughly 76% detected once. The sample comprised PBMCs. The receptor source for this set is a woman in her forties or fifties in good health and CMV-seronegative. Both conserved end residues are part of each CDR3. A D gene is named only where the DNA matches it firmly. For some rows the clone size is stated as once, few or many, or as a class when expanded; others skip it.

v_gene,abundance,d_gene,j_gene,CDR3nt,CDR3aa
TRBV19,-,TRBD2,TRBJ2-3,TGTGCCAGTAGTATACTAGCGGGCACAGATACGCAGTATTTT,CASSILAGTDTQYF
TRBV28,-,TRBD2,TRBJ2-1,TGTGCCAGTACAGGGACTAGCTTAAGTGAGCAGTTCTTC,CASTGTSLSEQFF
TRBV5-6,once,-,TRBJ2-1,TGTGCCAGCAGCCTCGGGACTGGTTCCAATGAGCAGTTCTTC,CASSLGTGSNEQFF
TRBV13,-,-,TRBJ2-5,TGTGCCAGCAGCCCACAGAGTGGAGAGACCCAGTACTTC,CASSPQSGETQYF
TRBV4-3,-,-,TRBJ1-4,TGCGCCAGCAGCCAAGATTGGGACATAGAAGGTGAAAAACTGTTTTTT,CASSQDWDIEGEKLFF
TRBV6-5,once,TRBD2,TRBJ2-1,TGTGCCAGCAGTTACAGGGGAGGGAGCGGGAGTGGGGAGCAGTTCTTC,CASSYRGGSGSGEQFF
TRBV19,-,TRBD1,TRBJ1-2,TGTGCCAGTAGTACTCACCCGACAGGGGGCGATGGCTACACCTTC,CASSTHPTGGDGYTF
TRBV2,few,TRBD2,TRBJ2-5,TGTGCCAGCAAGAGAGCGGGGGGCGGTGAGACCCAGTACTTC,CASKRAGGGETQYF
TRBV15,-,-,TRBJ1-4,TGTGCCACCAGCAGAGATGGGGGGGCGTCCGAAAAACTGTTTTTT,CATSRDGGASEKLFF
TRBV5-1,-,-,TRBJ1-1,TGCGCCAGCAGCAGAATACCGGGACAGAACACTGAAGCTTTCTTT,CASSRIPGQNTEAFF
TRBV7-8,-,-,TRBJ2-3,TGTGCCAGCAGCGGGAGGATAGATACGCAGTATTTT,CASSGRIDTQYF
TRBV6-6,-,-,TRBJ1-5,TGTGCCAGCAGTTCCAGGGCGCGGAGCAATCAGCCCCAGCATTTT,CASSSRARSNQPQHF
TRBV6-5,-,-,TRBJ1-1,TGTGCCAGCAGTAAACACCAGGGGATGAACACTGAAGCTTTCTTT,CASSKHQGMNTEAFF
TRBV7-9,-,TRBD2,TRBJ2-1,TGTGCCAGCAGTCCCGGGACTAGCGACTCCAATGAGCAGTTCTTC,CASSPGTSDSNEQFF
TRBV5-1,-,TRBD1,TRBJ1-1,TGCGCCAGCAGCTTGGTGGAGGGGGCCACTGAAGCTTTCTTT,CASSLVEGATEAFF
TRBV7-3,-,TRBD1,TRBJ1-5,TGTGCCAGCAGCTCCACAGGGGGCGTTTGCAATCAGCCCCAGCATTTT,CASSSTGGVCNQPQHF
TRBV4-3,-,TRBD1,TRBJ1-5,TGCGCCAGCAGCCAGGACAGGGGACCCTCGCCCCAGCATTTT,CASSQDRGPSPQHF
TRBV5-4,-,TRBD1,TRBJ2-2,TGTGCCAGCAGCTTGGAAGGGACAGGGGGTCGCGCCGGGGAGCTGTTTTTT,CASSLEGTGGRAGELFF
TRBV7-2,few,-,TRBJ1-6,TGTGCCAGCAGCACCGGGGTCTTTAATTCACCCCTCCACTTT,CASSTGVFNSPLHF
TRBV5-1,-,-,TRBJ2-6,TGCGCCAGCAGCTTAGGGGAAACTGGGGCCAACGTCCTGACTTTC,CASSLGETGANVLTF
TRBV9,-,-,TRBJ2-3,TGTGCCAGCAGCGTAGACCCTAACCCGGGTGGTGGCACAGATACGCAGTATTTT,CASSVDPNPGGGTDTQYF
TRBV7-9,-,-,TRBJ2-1,TGTGCCAGCAGCGTCTCGGGTGAGCAGTTCTTC,CASSVSGEQFF
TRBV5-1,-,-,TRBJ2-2,TGCGCCAGCAGCCCAACAGCGGGGAACACCGGGGAGCTGTTTTTT,CASSPTAGNTGELFF
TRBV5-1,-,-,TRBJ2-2,TGCGCCAGCAGCCAGTCCCGGGACATTTTTGCCGGGGAGCTGTTTTTT,CASSQSRDIFAGELFF
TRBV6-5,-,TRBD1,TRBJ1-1,TGTGCCAGCGCGGTCCGACAGGGGGTACCTGAAGCTTTCTTT,CASAVRQGVPEAFF
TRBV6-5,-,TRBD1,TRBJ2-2,TGTGCCAGCAGAAGGACAGGGCTGACCGGGGAGCTGTTTTTT,CASRRTGLTGELFF
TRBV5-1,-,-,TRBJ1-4,TGCGCCAGCAGCGTCCAGGGGAGTGATGAAAAACTGTTTTTT,CASSVQGSDEKLFF
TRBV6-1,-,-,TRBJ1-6,TGTGCCAGCAGTGTAAGCTACCGGGGAGGCGGTTCACCCCTCCACTTT,CASSVSYRGGGSPLHF
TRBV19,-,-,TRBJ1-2,TGTGCCAGTATCGGACAAGACTTGGGGAACTATGGCTACACCTTC,CASIGQDLGNYGYTF
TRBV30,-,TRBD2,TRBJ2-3,TGTGCCTGGAGACGAGGACTAGCGGGAGCAGATACGCAGTATTTT,CAWRRGLAGADTQYF
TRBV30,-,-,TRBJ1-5,TGTGCCTGGAGTGTGGGTTTAGGGGTTGGCAATCAGCCCCAGCATTTT,CAWSVGLGVGNQPQHF
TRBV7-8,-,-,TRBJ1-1,TGTGCCAGCAGCTTAGTCGGCACAGTGAACACTGAAGCTTTCTTT,CASSLVGTVNTEAFF
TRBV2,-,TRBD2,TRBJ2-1,TGTGCCAGCAGACTCGGACTAGCGGGTGATGAGCAGTTCTTC,CASRLGLAGDEQFF
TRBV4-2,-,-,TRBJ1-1,TGTGCCAGCAGCCGGGACACCGGTGAAGCTTTCTTT,CASSRDTGEAFF
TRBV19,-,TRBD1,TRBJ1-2,TGTGCCAGTAGTCAGGGGGCGTATGACGGCTACACCTTC,CASSQGAYDGYTF
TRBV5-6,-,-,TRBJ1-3,TGTGCCAGCACAAGGCGGGCTTTGGCTGGAAACACCATATATTTT,CASTRRALAGNTIYF
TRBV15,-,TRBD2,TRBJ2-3,TGTGCCACCAGCAGAGGCAGGACTAGCGGTAAAGATACGCAGTATTTT,CATSRGRTSGKDTQYF
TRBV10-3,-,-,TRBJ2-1,TGTGCCATCGTTACTAGAAACAATGAGCAGTTCTTC,CAIVTRNNEQFF
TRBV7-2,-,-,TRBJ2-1,TGTGCCAGCAGCCTTACGGGCTACAATGAGCAGTTCTTC,CASSLTGYNEQFF
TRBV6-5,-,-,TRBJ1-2,TGTGCCAGCAGTTATTGGAGTAACTATGGCTACACCTTC,CASSYWSNYGYTF
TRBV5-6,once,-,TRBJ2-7,TGTGCCAGCAGCTTGGGAACAGGGCCGGAGCAGTACTTC,CASSLGTGPEQYF
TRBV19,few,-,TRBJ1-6,TGTGCCAGTCGGTACTCCTATAATTCACCCCTCCACTTT,CASRYSYNSPLHF